This T cell receptor beta chain was sequenced during a study of human T cells and chemical hapten exposure. About the research overall: After 6 days, upper back 0.01% DPC patch tests were scored. Across samples, TCR yields varied, mostly owing to small differences in pooled library volumes.

Whole-study results and caveats: PT1 expanded TCR numbers tracked positively with patch test score.

At least ten counts were recorded for this clonotype. Its cognate antigen is unknown. For the library, individual cDNA molecules each received unique molecular identifiers. TCRdb itself ran the RACE reads through MiXCR, one entry per CDR3 protein. The data contain around 300,000 distinct CDR3 sequences, about 7.7% of them singletons. Germline V gene data show CDR1 as MGHRA and CDR2 as YSYEKL. The CDR3 consists of 16 residues. V gave up 4 bases and J gave up 6 bases, with 18 bases separating them. Specified time point: pre-sensitization, week 0. Treatment denoted: therapeutic diphenylcyclopropenone sensitization with weekly scalp DPC.

The sequence came from a man aged 18 to 30 with alopecia areata. Some clones in this sample may be carry-over from other donors' samples. The source material was whole blood, sampled in connection with sensitization to the hapten diphenylcyclopropenone (DPC). The J gene is TRBJ2-2, the V gene TRBV4-1; perhaps TRBD1 as D (6 bases). CDR3 nucleotide sequence: TGCGCCAGCAGCCCTACCGACAGGAAGAGTTCCGGGGAGCTGTTTTTT. It translates to CASSPTDRKSSGELFF.